Following are 3 T cell receptor beta chains from one sample sequenced in a study of synovial regulatory T cells in juvenile arthritis. Here immunoSEQ multiplex PCR was the method, and the copy in TCRdb shows in-frame clones only, minus some. The specimen's table records 9,000 to 10,000 clones. What was sequenced was Treg cells from blood. Documented subset: remaining (HLA-DR-negative) circulating blood Treg cells. These receptors came from a donor aged 2-35 years with juvenile idiopathic arthritis.

The V call is TRBV18, the J call TRBJ1-2. CDR1 is KGHSH and CDR2 is LQKENI in the germline V gene. There are 16 residues in the CDR3. Only the protein is available. CDR3 residues: CASSATGGDRSYGYTF.

This sequence joins TRBV6-6 and TRBJ2-3. The CDR3 extends over 14 amino acids. No DNA is given. CDR1 is MNHNY and CDR2 is SVGAGI in the germline V gene (reference sequence). CDR3 residues: CASIWGAGTDTQYF.

The V and J genes are TRBV4-2 and TRBJ1-6; TCRdb's D gene call, TRBD1, goes unchecked for lack of DNA. Germline V CDR1 and CDR2: LGHNA, YNFKEQ. There are 16 residues in the CDR3. The protein alone is recorded here. CDR3: CASSQAGTGDNSPLHF.